This T cell receptor beta chain comes out of a study of blood T cell repertoires in COVID-19. Study context: Sources were T cells, B-cell-depleted T cells, or PBMCs; the material itself was cDNA or gDNA.

Only one count was recorded for this clone. The CDR3 sequence is 14 residues long. Per the germline V gene, CDR1 is MDHEN and CDR2 is SYDVKM. Deletions cut 6 bases from V and 4 bases from J, with 13 bases between. Original processing methods: Amplified reference gene primers provided the basis for estimating nucleated cell counts. The data were produced by immunoSEQ multiplex PCR, yet TCRdb's version contains in-frame clones alone and is incomplete. Clone size and V and J calls were adopted from that table, with D and trimming inferred from the DNA. The table includes tens of thousands of clones, roughly 80% detected once.

The V and J genes are TRBV28 and TRBJ1-5; D possibly corresponds to TRBD1 (6 bases). This receptor was identified in a woman of 80 years or more with acute or convalescent COVID-19. The sequenced material came from peripheral blood. CDR3 nucleotide sequence: TGTGCCAGCAGACAGGGAGTAGGTAATCAGCCCCAGCATTTT. Translated, it gives CASRQGVGNQPQHF.